This T cell receptor beta chain is from a study of T-cell reconstitution after alpha-beta-depleted transplantation in children. The TCRbeta library was prepared with unique molecular identifiers. One entry per CDR3 protein results from TCRdb running MiXCR on the PCR reads. The table lists about 500,000 distinct CDR3 sequences, about 33% of them singletons. The input for sequencing was PBMCs from the stem cell graft donor, taken from the stem cell graft. The source is a human donor who donated a stem cell graft to a child with aplastic anemia.

For the CDR3, the DNA is TGTGCCAGCGGGAGGGACCCGAACACTGAAGCTTTCTTT. Protein sequence: CASGRDPNTEAFF. V and J are TRBV6-1 and TRBJ1-1, with D possibly matching TRBD1 (5 bases). The CDR3 spans 13 residues. The ends were cut back, 8 bases at V and 1 base at J, with 11 bases in the middle. The germline V gene has CDR1 MNHNS and CDR2 SASEGT.